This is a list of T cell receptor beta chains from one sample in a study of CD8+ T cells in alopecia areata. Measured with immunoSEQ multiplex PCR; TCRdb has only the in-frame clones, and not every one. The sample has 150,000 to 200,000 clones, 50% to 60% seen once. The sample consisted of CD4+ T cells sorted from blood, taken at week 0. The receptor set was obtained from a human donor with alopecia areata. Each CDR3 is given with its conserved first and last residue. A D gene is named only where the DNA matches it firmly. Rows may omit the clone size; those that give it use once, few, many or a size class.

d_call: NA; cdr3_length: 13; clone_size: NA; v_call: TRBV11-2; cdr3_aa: CASSLGDTSHYTF
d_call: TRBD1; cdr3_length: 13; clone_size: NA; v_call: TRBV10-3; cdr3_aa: CAIRGDSNNEQFF
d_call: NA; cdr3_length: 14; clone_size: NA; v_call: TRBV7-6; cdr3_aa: CASSFEANTGELFF
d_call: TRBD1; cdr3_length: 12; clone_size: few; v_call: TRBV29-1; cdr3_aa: CSVGQGGNTIYF
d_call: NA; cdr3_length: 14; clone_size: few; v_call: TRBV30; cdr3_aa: CAWSLTGINQPQHF
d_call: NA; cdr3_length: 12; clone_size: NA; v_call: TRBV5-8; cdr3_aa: CASTPGIYGYTF
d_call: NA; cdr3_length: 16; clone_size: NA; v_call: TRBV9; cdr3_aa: CASSASPHVDQETQYF
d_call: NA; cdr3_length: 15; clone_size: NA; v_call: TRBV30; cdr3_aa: CAWSRTTRLSYEQYF
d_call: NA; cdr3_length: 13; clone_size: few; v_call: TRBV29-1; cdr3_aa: CSVETHRQETQYF
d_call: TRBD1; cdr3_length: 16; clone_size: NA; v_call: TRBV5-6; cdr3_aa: CASSFEDRGGANVLTF
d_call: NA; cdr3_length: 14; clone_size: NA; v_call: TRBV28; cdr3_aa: CASKESGRRNIQYF
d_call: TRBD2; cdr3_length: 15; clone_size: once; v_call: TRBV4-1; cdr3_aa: CASSQRKRGQETQYF
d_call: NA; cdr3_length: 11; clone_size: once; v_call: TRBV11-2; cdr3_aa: CASSLYGELFF
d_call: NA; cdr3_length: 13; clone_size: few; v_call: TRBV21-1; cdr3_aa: CATLAELTDTQYF
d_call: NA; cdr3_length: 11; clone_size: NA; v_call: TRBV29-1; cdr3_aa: CSVGRGYEQYF
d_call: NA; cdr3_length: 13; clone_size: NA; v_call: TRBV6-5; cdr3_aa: CASRQGNSDEQFF
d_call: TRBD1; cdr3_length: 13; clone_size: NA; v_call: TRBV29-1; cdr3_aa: CSVARGRTDTQYF
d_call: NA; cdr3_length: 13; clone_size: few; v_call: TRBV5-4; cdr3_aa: CASSQGRLDEQFF
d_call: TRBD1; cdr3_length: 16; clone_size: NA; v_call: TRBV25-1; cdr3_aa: CASTDTGQGWTDTQYF
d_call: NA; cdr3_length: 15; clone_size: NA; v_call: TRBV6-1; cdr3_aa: CASSVRQLPATEAFF
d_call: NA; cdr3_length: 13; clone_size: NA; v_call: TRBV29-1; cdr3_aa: CSVGRQRDQPQHF
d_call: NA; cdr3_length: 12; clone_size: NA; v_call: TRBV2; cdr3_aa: CASSVGADTQYF
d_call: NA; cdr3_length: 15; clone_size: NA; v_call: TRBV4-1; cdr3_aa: CASSQGTTFSYEQYF
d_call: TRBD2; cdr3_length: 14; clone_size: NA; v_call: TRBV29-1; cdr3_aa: CSVLKTQIAGTQYF
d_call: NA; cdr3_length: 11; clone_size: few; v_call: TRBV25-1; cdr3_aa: CASSESETQYF
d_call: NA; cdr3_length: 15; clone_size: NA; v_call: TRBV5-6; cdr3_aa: CASSLDGRNNSPLHF
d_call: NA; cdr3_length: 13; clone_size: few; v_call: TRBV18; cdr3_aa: CASSSDNPYEQYF
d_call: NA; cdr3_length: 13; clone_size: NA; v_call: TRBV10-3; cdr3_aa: CAIKKDSEETQYF
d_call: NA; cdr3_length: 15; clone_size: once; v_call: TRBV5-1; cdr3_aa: CASSSSGTSYTEAFF
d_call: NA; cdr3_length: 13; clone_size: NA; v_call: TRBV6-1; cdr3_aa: CASRVARNAEAFF
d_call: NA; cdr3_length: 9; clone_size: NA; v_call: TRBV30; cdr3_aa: CAWDPKAFF
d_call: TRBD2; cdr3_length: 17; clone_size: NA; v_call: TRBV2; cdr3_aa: CASSAQPGLANTGELFF
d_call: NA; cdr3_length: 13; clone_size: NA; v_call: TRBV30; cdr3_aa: CAWSTGTYYEQYF
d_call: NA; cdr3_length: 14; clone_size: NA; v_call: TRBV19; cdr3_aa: CASSQGHRAETQYF
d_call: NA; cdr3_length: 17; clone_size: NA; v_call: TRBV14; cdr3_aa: CASSQQHRFSGANVLTF
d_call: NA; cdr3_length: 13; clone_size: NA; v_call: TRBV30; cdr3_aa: CASSWVKNEKLFF
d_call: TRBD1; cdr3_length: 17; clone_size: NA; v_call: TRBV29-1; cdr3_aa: CSACWSGQWGFCGELFF
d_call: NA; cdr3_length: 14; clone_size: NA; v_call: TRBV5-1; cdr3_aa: CASSLGRDTGELFF
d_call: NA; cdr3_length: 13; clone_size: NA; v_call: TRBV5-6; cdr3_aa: CASSLSAGEKLFF
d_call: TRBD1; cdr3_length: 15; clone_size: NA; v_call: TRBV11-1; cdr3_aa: CASSNYRDRGVEQYF
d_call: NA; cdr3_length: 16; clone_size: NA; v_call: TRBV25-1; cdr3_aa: CASSAGQLLNTGELFF
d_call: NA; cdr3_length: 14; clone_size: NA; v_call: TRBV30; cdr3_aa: CAWSVWDYNSPLHF
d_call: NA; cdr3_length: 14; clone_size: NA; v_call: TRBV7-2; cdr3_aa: CASSSSAGIYEQYF
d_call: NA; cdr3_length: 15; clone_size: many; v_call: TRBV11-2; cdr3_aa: CASSLQAQKNTEAFF
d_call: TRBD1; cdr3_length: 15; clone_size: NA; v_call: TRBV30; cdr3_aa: CAWRTGFTGANVLTF
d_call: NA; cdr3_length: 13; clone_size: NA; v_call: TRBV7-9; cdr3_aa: CASSLEVGTEAFF
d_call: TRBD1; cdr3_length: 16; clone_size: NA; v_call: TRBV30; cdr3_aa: CAWSGDRGTLNQPQHF
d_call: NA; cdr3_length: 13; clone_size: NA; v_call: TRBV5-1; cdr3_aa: CASRPGLSTEAFF
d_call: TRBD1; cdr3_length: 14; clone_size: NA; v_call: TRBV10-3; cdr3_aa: CAITRDRLTDTQYF
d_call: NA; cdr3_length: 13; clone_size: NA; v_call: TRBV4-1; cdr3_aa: CASSTPGGYEQYF
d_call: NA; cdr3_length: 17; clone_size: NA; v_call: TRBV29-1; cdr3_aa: CSVGPSPGGSGANVLTF
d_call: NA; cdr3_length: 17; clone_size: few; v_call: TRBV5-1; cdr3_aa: CASSLSPGAFSGNTIYF
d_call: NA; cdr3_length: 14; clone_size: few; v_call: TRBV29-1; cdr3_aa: CSVADGGSHYEQYF